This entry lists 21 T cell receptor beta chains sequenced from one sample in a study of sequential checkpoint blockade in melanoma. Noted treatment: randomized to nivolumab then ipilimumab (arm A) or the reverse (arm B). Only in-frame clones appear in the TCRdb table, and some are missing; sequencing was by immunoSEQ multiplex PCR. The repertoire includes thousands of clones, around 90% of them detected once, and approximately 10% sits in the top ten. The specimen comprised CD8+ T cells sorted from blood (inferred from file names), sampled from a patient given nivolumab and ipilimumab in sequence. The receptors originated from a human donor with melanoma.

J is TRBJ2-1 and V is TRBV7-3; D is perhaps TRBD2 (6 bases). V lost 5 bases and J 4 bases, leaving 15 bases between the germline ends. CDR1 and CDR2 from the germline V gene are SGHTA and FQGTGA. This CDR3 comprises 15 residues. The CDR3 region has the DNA TGTGCCAGCAGCCTCCGGGAGTTCCCTTACAATGAGCAGTTCTTC. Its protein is CASSLREFPYNEQFF.

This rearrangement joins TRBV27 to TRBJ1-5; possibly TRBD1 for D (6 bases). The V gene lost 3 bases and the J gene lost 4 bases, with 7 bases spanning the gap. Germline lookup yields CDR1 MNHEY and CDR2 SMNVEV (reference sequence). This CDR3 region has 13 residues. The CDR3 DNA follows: TGTGCCAGCAGTTTGGGGGCTAATCAGCCCCAGCATTTT. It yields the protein CASSLGANQPQHF.

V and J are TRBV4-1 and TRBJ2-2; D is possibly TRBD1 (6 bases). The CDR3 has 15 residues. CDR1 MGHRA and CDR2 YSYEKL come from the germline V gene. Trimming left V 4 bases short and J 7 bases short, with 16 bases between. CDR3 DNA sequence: TGCGCCAGCAGCCCTCGGGGACATCAGAGCGGGGAGCTGTTTTTT. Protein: CASSPRGHQSGELFF.

The CDR3 region is CASRPPSGSKSEQYF. The CDR3 DNA reads TGCGCCAGCAGACCCCCCAGCGGGAGCAAATCCGAGCAGTACTTC. The chain uses TRBV10-2 and TRBJ2-5, with 8 bases that match TRBD2. The DNA end favors TRBJ2-7, so the J call may be wrong. CDR3 length: 15 residues. Germline assignment: CDR1 WSHSY and CDR2 SAAADI.

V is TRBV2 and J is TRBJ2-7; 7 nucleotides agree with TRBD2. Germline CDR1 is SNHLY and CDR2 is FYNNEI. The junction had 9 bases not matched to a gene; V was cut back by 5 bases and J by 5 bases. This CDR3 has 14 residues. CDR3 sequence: CASSRLARGDEQYF. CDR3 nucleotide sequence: TGTGCCAGCAGTCGACTAGCCCGAGGGGACGAGCAGTACTTC.

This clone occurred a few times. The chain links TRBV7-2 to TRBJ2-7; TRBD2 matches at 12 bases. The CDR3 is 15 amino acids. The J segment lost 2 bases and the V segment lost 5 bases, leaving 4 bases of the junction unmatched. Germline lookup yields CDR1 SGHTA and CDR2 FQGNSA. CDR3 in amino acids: CASSDGLAGPYEQYF. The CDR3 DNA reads TGTGCCAGCAGCGACGGACTAGCGGGGCCCTACGAGCAGTACTTC.

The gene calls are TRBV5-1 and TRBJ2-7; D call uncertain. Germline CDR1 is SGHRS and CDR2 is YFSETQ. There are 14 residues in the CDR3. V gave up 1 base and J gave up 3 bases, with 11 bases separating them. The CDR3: CASSLSSFSYEQYF. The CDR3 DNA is TGCGCCAGCAGCTTGTCTAGTTTTAGCTACGAGCAGTACTTC.

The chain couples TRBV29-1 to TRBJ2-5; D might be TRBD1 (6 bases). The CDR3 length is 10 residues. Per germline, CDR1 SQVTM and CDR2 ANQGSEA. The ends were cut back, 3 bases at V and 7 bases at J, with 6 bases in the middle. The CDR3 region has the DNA TGCAGCGTTGACAGGGGGACCCAGTACTTC. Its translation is CSVDRGTQYF.

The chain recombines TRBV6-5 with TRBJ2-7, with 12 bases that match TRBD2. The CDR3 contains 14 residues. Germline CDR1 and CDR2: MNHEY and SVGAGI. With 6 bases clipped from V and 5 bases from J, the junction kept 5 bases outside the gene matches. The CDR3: CASSIRLAGDEQYF. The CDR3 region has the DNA TGTGCCAGCAGCATCCGACTAGCGGGAGACGAGCAGTACTTC.

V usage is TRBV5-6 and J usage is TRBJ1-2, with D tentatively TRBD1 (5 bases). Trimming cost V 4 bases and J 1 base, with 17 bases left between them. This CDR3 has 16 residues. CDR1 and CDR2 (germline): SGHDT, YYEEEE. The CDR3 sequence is CASSQGRQRLNYGYTF. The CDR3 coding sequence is TGTGCCAGCAGCCAAGGAAGACAGCGACTTAACTATGGCTACACCTTC.

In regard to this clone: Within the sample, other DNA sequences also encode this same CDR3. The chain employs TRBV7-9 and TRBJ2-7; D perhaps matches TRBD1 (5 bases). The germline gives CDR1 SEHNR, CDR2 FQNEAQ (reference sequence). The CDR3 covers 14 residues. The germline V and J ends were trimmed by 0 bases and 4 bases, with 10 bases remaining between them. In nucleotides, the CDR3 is TGTGCCAGCAGCTTAGCCTTGACAGATTACGAGCAGTACTTC. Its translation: CASSLALTDYEQYF.

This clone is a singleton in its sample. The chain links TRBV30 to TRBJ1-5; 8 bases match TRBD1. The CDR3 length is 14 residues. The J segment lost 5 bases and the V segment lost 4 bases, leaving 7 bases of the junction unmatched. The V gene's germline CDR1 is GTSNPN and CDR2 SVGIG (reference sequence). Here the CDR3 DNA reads TGTGCCTGGAATAGCGGACAGGGAGATCAGCCCCAGCATTTT. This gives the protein CAWNSGQGDQPQHF.

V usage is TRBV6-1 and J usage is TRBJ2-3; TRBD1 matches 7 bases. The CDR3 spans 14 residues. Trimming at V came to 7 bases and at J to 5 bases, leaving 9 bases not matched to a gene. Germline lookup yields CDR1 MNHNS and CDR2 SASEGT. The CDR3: CASKGQPGLDTQYF. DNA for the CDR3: TGTGCCAGCAAGGGACAGCCCGGGTTAGATACGCAGTATTTT.

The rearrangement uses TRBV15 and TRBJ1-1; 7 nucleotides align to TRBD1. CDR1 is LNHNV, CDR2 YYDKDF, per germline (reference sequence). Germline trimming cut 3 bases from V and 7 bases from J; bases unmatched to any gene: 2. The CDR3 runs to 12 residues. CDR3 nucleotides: TGTGCCACCAGCAGGTGGGACAGTGAAGCTTTCTTT. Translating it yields CATSRWDSEAFF.

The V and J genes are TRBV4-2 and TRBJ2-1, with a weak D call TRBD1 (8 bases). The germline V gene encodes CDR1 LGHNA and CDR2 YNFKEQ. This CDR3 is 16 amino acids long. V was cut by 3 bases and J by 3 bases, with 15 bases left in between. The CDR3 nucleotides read TGTGCCAGCAGCCACTATACAGGGGGGGACTACAATGAGCAGTTCTTC. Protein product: CASSHYTGGDYNEQFF.

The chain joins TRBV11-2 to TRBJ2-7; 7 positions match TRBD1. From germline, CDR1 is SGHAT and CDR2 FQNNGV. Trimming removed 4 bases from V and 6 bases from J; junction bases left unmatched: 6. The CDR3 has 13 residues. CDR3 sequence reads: CASSSTGSSEQYF. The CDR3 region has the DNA TGTGCCAGCAGCTCGACAGGGTCTAGCGAGCAGTACTTC.

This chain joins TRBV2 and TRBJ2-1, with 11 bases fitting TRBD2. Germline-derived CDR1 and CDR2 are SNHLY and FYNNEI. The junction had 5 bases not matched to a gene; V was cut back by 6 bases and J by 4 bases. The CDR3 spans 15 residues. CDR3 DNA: TGTGCCAGCAGCGTGGGACTAGCGGTGTACAATGAGCAGTTCTTC. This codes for CASSVGLAVYNEQFF.

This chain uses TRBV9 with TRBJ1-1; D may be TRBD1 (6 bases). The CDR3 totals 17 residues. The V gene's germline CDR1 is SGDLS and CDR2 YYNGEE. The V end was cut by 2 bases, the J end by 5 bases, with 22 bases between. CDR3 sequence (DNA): TGTGCCAGCAGCGTGGAGCCAGGGGAGGGCGCGGGTACTGAAGCTTTCTTT. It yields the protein CASSVEPGEGAGTEAFF.

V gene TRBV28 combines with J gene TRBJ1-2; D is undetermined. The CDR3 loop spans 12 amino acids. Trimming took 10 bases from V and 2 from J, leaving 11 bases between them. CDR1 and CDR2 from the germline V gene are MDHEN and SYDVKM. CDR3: CATRDTNYGYTF. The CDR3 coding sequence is TGTGCCACCCGAGACACCAACTATGGCTACACCTTC.

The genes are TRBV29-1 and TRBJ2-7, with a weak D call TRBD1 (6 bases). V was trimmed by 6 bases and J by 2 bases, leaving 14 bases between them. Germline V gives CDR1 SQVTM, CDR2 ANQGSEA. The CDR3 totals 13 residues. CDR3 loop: CSVRTVEAYEQYF. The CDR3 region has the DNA TGCAGCGTACGGACAGTGGAGGCCTACGAGCAGTACTTC.

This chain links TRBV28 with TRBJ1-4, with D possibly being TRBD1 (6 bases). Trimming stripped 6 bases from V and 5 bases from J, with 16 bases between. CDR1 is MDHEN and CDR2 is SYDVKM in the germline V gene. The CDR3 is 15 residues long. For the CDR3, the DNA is TGTGCCAGCAGACCGATTACAGGGCACAATGAAAAACTGTTTTTT. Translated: CASRPITGHNEKLFF.